This entry lists 17 T cell receptor beta chains sequenced from one sample in a study of cytomegalovirus exposure and HLA in healthy donors. The study ran its PCR with 60 Vbeta and 13 Jbeta primers. The assay was immunoSEQ multiplex PCR, and TCRdb's table has in-frame clones only and misses some. The sample records some 80,000 clones, over 70% being singletons. Source material: PBMCs. Receptor source: a man between 18 and 35 years old in good health and CMV-seropositive.

CDR3 nucleotide sequence: TGTGCCAGCAGCTCTTACAGGGGTGGTAATGAAAAACTGTTTTTT. It translates to CASSSYRGGNEKLFF. The chain is built from TRBV7-2 and TRBJ1-4; 7 bases map to TRBD1. With V trimmed by 4 bases and J by 4 bases, 6 bases remained unmatched. Germline CDR1 is SGHTA and CDR2 is FQGNSA. The CDR3 runs to 15 residues.

The V and J genes are TRBV10-3 and TRBJ2-1; TRBD2 aligns across 11 bases. The germline V gene has CDR1 ENHRY and CDR2 SYGVKD. The V gene end was trimmed by 3 bases and the J gene end by 6 bases; junction bases not matched to a gene: 1. The CDR3 length is 14 residues. The CDR3 is CAISDGTSGNEQFF. DNA of the CDR3: TGTGCCATCAGTGACGGGACTAGCGGCAATGAGCAGTTCTTC.

The chain couples TRBV7-9 to TRBJ1-1, with D possibly TRBD1 on 5 matching bases. V was clipped by 5 bases and J by 6 bases, with 19 bases between them. CDR3 size: 15 residues. Germline CDR1 SEHNR, CDR2 FQNEAQ (reference sequence). CDR3 DNA: TGTGCCAGCAGCCTCCACGACAGTTCCGATGCTGAAGCTTTCTTT. It specifies CASSLHDSSDAEAFF.

The rearrangement links TRBV7-2 to TRBJ2-7, with 14 positions matching TRBD2. This CDR3 is 16 amino acids long. CDR1 is SGHTA and CDR2 is FQGNSA in the germline V gene. Losses at the gene ends were 4 bases for V and 4 bases for J; bases not matched to a gene: 6. The CDR3 loop is CASSWGLAGVGYEQYF. For the CDR3, the DNA is TGTGCCAGCAGCTGGGGACTAGCGGGAGTGGGATACGAGCAGTACTTC. The complete variable domain, with remaining parts taken from reference TRBV7-2 and TRBJ2-7, reads GAGVSQSPSNKVTEKGKDVELRCDPISGHTALYWYRQSLGQGLEFLIYFQGNSAPDKSGLPSDRFSAERTGGSVSTLTIQRTQQEDSAVYLCASSWGLAGVGYEQYFGPGTRLTVT.

This chain joins TRBV4-2 and TRBJ1-1, with D hard to call. Germline CDR1 and CDR2: LGHNA and YNFKEQ. The CDR3 loop spans 13 amino acids. V was cut by 8 bases and J by 3 bases, with 13 bases left in between. The CDR3 protein is CASSPGGYTEAFF. The CDR3 DNA reads TGTGCCAGCTCCCCAGGAGGTTACACTGAAGCTTTCTTT.

The gene calls are TRBV5-1 and TRBJ2-1; 8 nucleotides align to TRBD2. CDR1 SGHRS and CDR2 YFSETQ come from the germline V gene. Trimming took 4 bases from V and 8 from J; bases not matched to a gene: 8. The CDR3 is 14 residues long. The CDR3 sequence: CASSTGTRDHEQFF. DNA for the CDR3: TGCGCCAGCAGCACCGGGACTAGAGACCATGAGCAGTTCTTC.

V gene TRBV4-1 combines with J gene TRBJ1-5; 8 bases map to TRBD1. The V gene end was trimmed by 4 bases and the J gene end by 7 bases; junction bases not matched to a gene: 3. This CDR3 is 13 amino acids long. Germline V lookup: CDR1 MGHRA, CDR2 YSYEKL. The CDR3 protein is CASSPGTGQPQHF. CDR3 DNA sequence: TGCGCCAGCAGCCCGGGGACAGGCCAGCCCCAGCATTTT.

The chain is built from TRBV7-9 and TRBJ2-1; 8 bases are a match to TRBD1. J was trimmed by 2 bases and V by 5 bases; bases with no gene match: 11. The CDR3 extends over 17 amino acids. Germline V CDR1 and CDR2: SEHNR, FQNEAQ (reference sequence). The CDR3 loop reads CASSQAAGTGPYNEQFF. For the CDR3, the DNA is TGTGCCAGCAGCCAGGCAGCCGGGACAGGCCCCTACAATGAGCAGTTCTTC.

The chain couples TRBV29-1 to TRBJ1-2; the match to TRBD1 covers 9 bases. Looked up from germline, CDR1 is SQVTM and CDR2 is ANQGSEA. CDR3 length equals 14 residues. The trim removed 7 bases at V and 6 bases at J, leaving 12 bases unmatched. The CDR3 loop reads CSAGTGSGTDGYTF. The CDR3, as DNA: TGCAGCGCTGGGACAGGGAGCGGGACGGATGGCTACACCTTC.

V usage is TRBV29-1 and J usage is TRBJ1-2; maybe TRBD1 (6 bases). CDR3 length: 12 amino acids. With 5 bases removed from V and 5 bases from J, the gap between germline ends came to 12 bases. The germline V gene encodes CDR1 SQVTM and CDR2 ANQGSEA. Here the CDR3 reads CSVSQGSYGYTF. CDR3 nucleotides: TGCAGCGTTTCACAGGGTAGTTATGGCTACACCTTC.

The chain employs TRBV4-1 and TRBJ1-1, with 7 bases identical to TRBD1. The germline CDR1 and CDR2 sequences are MGHRA and YSYEKL. The V gene end was trimmed by 3 bases and the J gene end by 1 base; junction bases not matched to a gene: 5. The CDR3 consists of 15 residues. The CDR3 spells CASSQLGGRNTEAFF. In nucleotides, the CDR3 is TGCGCCAGCAGCCAGTTAGGGGGCCGGAACACTGAAGCTTTCTTT.

The genes are TRBV2 and TRBJ1-5; possible D gene TRBD1, 5 bases. This CDR3 has 16 residues. CDR1 is SNHLY, CDR2 FYNNEI, per germline. Deletions cut 8 bases from V and 2 bases from J, with 19 bases between. CDR3 amino acids: CASFLGRGVGNQPQHF. CDR3 coding DNA: TGTGCCAGCTTTTTAGGACGGGGGGTAGGCAATCAGCCCCAGCATTTT. Full variable domain (missing parts from reference TRBV2 and TRBJ1-5): EPEVTQTPSHQVTQMGQEVILRCVPISNHLYFYWYRQILGQKVEFLVSFYNNEISEKSEIFDDQFSVERPDGSNFTLKIRSTKLEDSAMYFCASFLGRGVGNQPQHFGDGTRLSIL.

The chain recombines TRBV20-1 with TRBJ2-7; no reliable D call. V was trimmed by 5 bases and J by 1 base, leaving 6 bases between them. The CDR3 runs to 11 residues. Germline-derived CDR1 and CDR2 are DFQATT and SNEGSKA (reference sequence). DNA of the CDR3: TGCAGTGCTGCACAGTCCTACGAGCAGTACTTC. Translation gives CSAAQSYEQYF.

The V gene is TRBV4-1, the J gene TRBJ2-6, with 8 nucleotides matching TRBD2. Germline-derived CDR1 and CDR2 are MGHRA and YSYEKL. The V gene end was trimmed by 5 bases and the J gene end by 2 bases; junction bases not matched to a gene: 5. The CDR3 runs 16 residues. The DNA for the CDR3 is TGCGCCAGCAGCGCACGGGGGGGCGCTGGGGCCAACGTCCTGACTTTC. This gives the protein CASSARGGAGANVLTF.

The chain links TRBV19 to TRBJ1-5; D call uncertain. The V end lost 2 bases, the J end lost 1 base, and 9 bases lay between the germline ends. Germline V CDR1 and CDR2: LNHDA, SQIVND (reference sequence). The CDR3 is made up of 15 amino acids. CDR3 in amino acids: CASSIITGSNQPQHF. Here the CDR3 DNA reads TGTGCCAGTAGTATAATCACGGGGAGCAATCAGCCCCAGCATTTT.

The chain carries TRBV5-1 and TRBJ1-6, with D perhaps matching TRBD1 (6 bases). Trimming removed 1 base at V and 7 bases at J, with 12 bases between. CDR3 size: 15 residues. Per the germline V gene, CDR1 is SGHRS and CDR2 is YFSETQ. This CDR3 reads CASSLSTGNNSPLHF. The CDR3 DNA reads TGCGCCAGCAGCTTGTCTACAGGGAACAATTCACCCCTCCACTTT.

A single count supports this clone. The J gene is TRBJ1-1, the V gene TRBV6-5; 7 nucleotides agree with TRBD1. Trimming at V came to 6 bases and at J to 10 bases, leaving 14 bases not matched to a gene. Germline V CDR1 and CDR2: MNHEY, SVGAGI. The CDR3 is made up of 14 amino acids. The CDR3 sequence: CASSPQGSRHSAFF. As DNA, the CDR3 is TGTGCCAGCAGCCCACAGGGGTCCAGACATTCAGCTTTCTTT.